Here is one T cell receptor (beta chain) with its context. No antigen is known for it. The read halts 3 residues ahead of the CDR3 end, with the missing end drawn from the germline J gene. Patients and controls were mostly of Caucasian heritage. The data are from a study of T cell clonality in common variable immunodeficiency. Study conclusions and caveats: Common variable immunodeficiency TCR beta sequences reportedly had fewer deletions and N-nucleotide insertions.

Equal genomic DNA amounts from CVID and control samples were sequenced. Libraries were prepared by immunoSEQ multiplex PCR; TCRdb keeps only in-frame clonotypes and omits some of them. The repertoire yields over 30,000 clones, none seen only once; the top ten contain roughly 6.7%. Germline V gene sequence: CDR1 DFQATT, CDR2 SNEGSKA (reference sequence). The CDR3 runs to 15 residues. V dropped 5 bases and J dropped 0; count of bases not matched to a gene: 6. The clonotype originates from a human donor with common variable immunodeficiency. The sample comprised peripheral blood mononuclear cells. V and J are TRBV20-1 and TRBJ1-5; 8 positions match TRBD1. CDR3 sequence reads: CSAFQGAGSNQPQHF. Partial CDR3 DNA: TGCAGTGCTTTCCAGGGGGCGGGTAGCAATCAGCCC.